A single TCR beta chain is shown here with its context. This entry belongs to a study of T cells in localized non-small cell lung cancer. Germline assignment: CDR1 SNHLY and CDR2 FYNNEI. This CDR3 is built from 13 residues. Trimming removed 4 bases at V and 0 bases at J, with 7 bases between. Generated by immunoSEQ multiplex PCR, the TCRdb table keeps only in-frame clones and is missing some. The data show approximately 54,000 clones, roughly 89% seen once. The clonotype comes from a woman aged 35-75 years with stage I lung adenocarcinoma. The chain carries TRBV2 and TRBJ2-7; D is undetermined. The sequenced sample was peripheral blood, obtained before any cancer treatment. CDR3 sequence reads: CASSGFRSYEQYF. The CDR3 DNA sequence: TGTGCCAGCAGTGGGTTCCGCTCCTACGAGCAGTACTTC.